The 18 T cell receptor beta chains in this list originate from one sample, sequenced in a study of blood T cell repertoires in COVID-19. Profiling relied on immunoSEQ multiplex PCR, and the TCRdb table lists in-frame clones only, not all of them. The sample has 200,000 to 250,000 clones, more than 75% seen once. The sample consisted of peripheral blood. The receptors here all came from a human donor in a cohort sampled during active COVID-19.

This sequence joins TRBV2 and TRBJ2-3, with TRBD2 matching 9 bases. The CDR3 runs 18 residues. Germline CDR1 reads SNHLY; CDR2 reads FYNNEI. V lost 1 base, J lost 6 bases, and 14 bases stayed unmatched. CDR3 coding DNA: TGTGCCAGCAGTGAAGTTGGTAGCGGGGGCCGGCTTTGGGATACGCAGTATTTT. Translated: CASSEVGSGGRLWDTQYF.

V is TRBV27 and J is TRBJ1-5; D gene ambiguous. This CDR3 is built from 14 residues. Deletions cut 6 bases from V and 2 bases from J, with 11 bases between. CDR1 and CDR2 (germline): MNHEY, SMNVEV (reference sequence). CDR3 residues: CASSSSYGNQPQHF. CDR3 DNA sequence: TGTGCCAGCAGCTCCTCCTATGGCAATCAGCCCCAGCATTTT.

The chain is built from TRBV9 and TRBJ1-3, with D uncertain. The CDR3 extends over 15 amino acids. CDR1 and CDR2 from the germline V gene are SGDLS and YYNGEE. V lost 2 bases, J lost 0 bases, and 9 bases lay in between. The CDR3 sequence is CASSVEDSSGNTIYF. The CDR3 bases are TGTGCCAGCAGCGTGGAGGATTCCTCTGGAAACACCATATATTTT. The full variable domain, with the rest looked up from reference TRBV9 and TRBJ1-3, is DSGVTQTPKHLITATGQRVTLRCSPRSGDLSVYWYQQSLDQGLQFLIQYYNGEERAKGNILERFSAQQFPDLHSELNLSSLELGDSALYFCASSVEDSSGNTIYFGEGSWLTVV.

The chain combines TRBV28 with TRBJ2-7; 7 bases are shared with TRBD1. The length of the CDR3 is 13 residues. In germline, CDR1 is MDHEN, CDR2 SYDVKM. Unmatched junction bases numbered 5, after V lost 5 bases and J lost 4 bases. CDR3 nucleotides: TGTGCCAGCAGTAAAGGGACAGTTTACGAGCAGTACTTC. The encoded protein is CASSKGTVYEQYF.

The V call is TRBV29-1, the J call TRBJ2-5; the D gene is possibly TRBD2 (5 bases). CDR1 and CDR2 (germline): SQVTM, ANQGSEA. V was trimmed by 2 bases and J by 5 bases, leaving 21 bases between them. The CDR3 length is 16 residues. The CDR3 sequence: CSVETRETTSGETQYF. CDR3 bases: TGCAGCGTTGAAACCCGCGAGACAACTTCGGGGGAGACCCAGTACTTC.

The chain has TRBV6-5 and TRBJ1-4, with 9 bases lining up with TRBD1. Germline V lookup: CDR1 MNHEY, CDR2 SVGAGI. The CDR3 spans 14 residues. J gave up 7 bases and V 6 bases, and 6 bases lay outside the gene matches. This CDR3 is CASRTGGAGEKLFF. The CDR3, as DNA: TGTGCCAGCAGAACAGGGGGCGCGGGTGAAAAACTGTTTTTT.

This clone was detected once. This rearrangement joins TRBV27 to TRBJ1-5, with 7 bases fitting TRBD1. The ends lost 6 bases at V and 6 bases at J; junction bases unmatched: 11. The CDR3 spans 15 residues. Germline CDR1 MNHEY, CDR2 SMNVEV (reference sequence). The CDR3 here is CASSTGDRAIQPQHF. The CDR3 DNA reads as TGTGCCAGCAGCACGGGCGACAGGGCAATTCAGCCCCAGCATTTT.

Points on this clone: Other DNA variants within this sample encode the same CDR3. The rearrangement uses TRBV6-5 and TRBJ1-6; D call uncertain. In germline, CDR1 is MNHEY, CDR2 SVGAGI. There are 14 residues in the CDR3. V was cut by 4 bases and J by 5 bases, with 9 bases left in between. The CDR3 spells CASSWTGDNSPLHF. DNA of the CDR3: TGTGCCAGCAGTTGGACGGGAGATAATTCACCCCTCCACTTT.

The rearrangement joins TRBV2 to TRBJ2-7; 9 positions agree with TRBD2. The CDR3 has 15 amino acids. The junction had 5 bases not matched to a gene; V was cut back by 3 bases and J by 2 bases. Germline V gives CDR1 SNHLY, CDR2 FYNNEI. The chain's CDR3 is CASSEWTSVTYEQYF. CDR3 DNA sequence: TGTGCCAGCAGTGAGTGGACTAGCGTAACCTACGAGCAGTACTTC.

CDR3 region: CASPGTSGPSYEQYF. CDR3 in DNA: TGCGCCAGCCCAGGTACTAGCGGGCCTTCCTACGAGCAGTACTTC. This sequence joins TRBV10-1 and TRBJ2-7; 9 bases are shared with TRBD2. CDR1 is WNHNN and CDR2 is SYGVQD in the germline V gene (reference sequence). CDR3 length: 15 residues. With V trimmed by 8 bases and J by 1 base, 9 bases remained unmatched.

The chain links TRBV2 to TRBJ1-5, with 9 bases fitting TRBD1. CDR3 length: 13 amino acids. V lost 8 bases and J lost 2; bases outside the gene matches: 1. The V gene's germline CDR1 is SNHLY and CDR2 FYNNEI. CDR3 DNA: TGTGCCAGCGGGGACAGGGGCAATCAGCCCCAGCATTTT. Protein: CASGDRGNQPQHF.

This clone was found once. The chain has TRBV5-6 and TRBJ1-4; D uncertain. The germline gives CDR1 SGHDT, CDR2 YYEEEE. Deletions cut 4 bases from V and 5 bases from J, with 15 bases between. The CDR3 consists of 15 residues. The CDR3 sequence is CASSQRRGLNEKLFF. The CDR3 coding sequence is TGTGCCAGCAGCCAACGGAGAGGACTAAATGAAAAACTGTTTTTT.

In DNA form, the CDR3 reads TGTGCCAGCAGTTCGGACGGAGGTGGCTACACCTTC. Encoded protein: CASSSDGGGYTF. V is TRBV28 and J is TRBJ1-2; D is uncertain. There are 12 residues in the CDR3. Trimming cost V 4 bases and J 7 bases, with 10 bases left between them. CDR1 MDHEN and CDR2 SYDVKM come from the germline V gene.

The chain uses TRBV7-9 and TRBJ1-2; D unclear. Per germline, CDR1 SEHNR and CDR2 FQNEAQ (reference sequence). V was shortened by 1 base and J by 4 bases, with 4 bases between the two germline ends. The CDR3 sequence is 12 residues long. Here the CDR3 reads CASSLGPYGYTF. CDR3 coding DNA: TGTGCCAGCAGCTTAGGGCCCTATGGCTACACCTTC.

V is TRBV27 and J is TRBJ1-5; D gene uncertain. Trimming cost V 3 bases and J 6 bases, with 9 bases left between them. This CDR3 is built from 13 residues. Germline CDR1 is MNHEY and CDR2 is SMNVEV (reference sequence). The CDR3 DNA sequence: TGTGCCAGCAGTTTCTCGGTTCTTCAGCCCCAGCATTTT. Translation: CASSFSVLQPQHF.

The chain couples TRBV6-4 to TRBJ1-2, with D unclear. Trimming took 0 bases from V and 4 from J, leaving 9 bases between them. Germline CDR1 MRHNA, CDR2 SNTAGT. CDR3 length equals 14 residues. The CDR3 DNA sequence: TGTGCCAGCAGTGACTCTCCAGGCCTCTATGGCTACACCTTC. This codes for CASSDSPGLYGYTF.

Only a few counts were recorded for this clone. The gene calls are TRBV24-1 and TRBJ1-5; D perhaps matches TRBD1 (6 bases). Germline V gene lookup returns CDR1 KGHDR and CDR2 SFDVKD. The CDR3 length is 15 residues. V was shortened by 3 bases and J by 6 bases, with 14 bases between the two germline ends. The CDR3, as DNA: TGTGCCACCAGTGATCCCCAGGGGCTGGGTCAGCCCCAGCATTTT. Protein product: CATSDPQGLGQPQHF.

The V and J genes are TRBV7-2 and TRBJ2-5; D is perhaps TRBD1 (5 bases). Trimming left V 1 base short and J 5 bases short, with 8 bases between. The germline gives CDR1 SGHTA, CDR2 FQGNSA. The CDR3 runs to 13 residues. CDR3 sequence reads: CASSLDPGETQYF. Here the CDR3 DNA reads TGTGCCAGCAGCTTAGATCCAGGGGAGACCCAGTACTTC.